The next 16 T cell receptor beta chains were all read from a single sample in a study of radiation and T cells in renal cell carcinoma. Generated by immunoSEQ multiplex PCR, the TCRdb table keeps only in-frame clones and is missing some. Counted here are 110,000 to 150,000 clones, 70% to 90% occurring once; the ten biggest clones make up around 11%. Time point indicated: baseline pretreatment blood. The treatment denotes: 15 Gy SBRT to primary tumor, nephrectomy 4 weeks later. This material consisted of blood, taken from a patient whose treatment included radiotherapy and nephrectomy. The origin of the receptors is a woman aged 45-65 years with renal cell carcinoma.

The CDR3 spells CASFTEPTPHGYTF. The CDR3 DNA sequence: TGTGCCAGCTTTACCGAACCAACCCCCCATGGCTACACCTTC. V is TRBV6-5 and J is TRBJ1-2, with no clear D. Between the trimmed V and J ends, which lost 8 bases and 6 bases, there was a span of 19 bases. Germline V gene sequence: CDR1 MNHEY, CDR2 SVGAGI. The CDR3 contains 14 residues.

This clone was observed a handful of times. The rearrangement uses TRBV28 and TRBJ1-1; no clear D gene. In germline, CDR1 is MDHEN, CDR2 SYDVKM. V lost 6 bases to trimming and J lost 3 bases, with 11 bases between them. CDR3 length: 13 residues. CDR3 sequence reads: CASRASRHTEAFF. The DNA for the CDR3 is TGTGCCAGCAGAGCGTCCAGACACACTGAAGCTTTCTTT.

The gene calls are TRBV7-3 and TRBJ1-6; D is undetermined. V gave up 5 bases and J gave up 0 bases, with 8 bases separating them. This CDR3 has 15 residues. CDR1 is SGHTA and CDR2 is FQGTGA in the germline V gene. In nucleotides, the CDR3 is TGTGCCAGCAGCCAAGAAGGCTCCTATAATTCACCCCTCCACTTT. It is translated as CASSQEGSYNSPLHF.

V and J are TRBV6-6 and TRBJ1-5; D remains unclear. The V gene lost 10 bases and the J gene lost 1 base, with 11 bases spanning the gap. This CDR3 comprises 13 residues. Germline-derived CDR1 and CDR2 are MNHNY and SVGAGI (reference sequence). DNA of the CDR3: TGTGCCATCGCTTTCGGAAGCAATCAGCCCCAGCATTTT. This codes for CAIAFGSNQPQHF.

The chain recombines TRBV30 with TRBJ1-2; D is possibly TRBD1 (5 bases). Trimming cost V 0 bases and J 6 bases, with 14 bases left between them. Germline V gene sequence: CDR1 GTSNPN, CDR2 SVGIG (reference sequence). The length of the CDR3 is 14 residues. CDR3 loop: CAWSVMTGGDGYTF. Here the CDR3 DNA reads TGTGCCTGGAGTGTAATGACTGGGGGGGATGGCTACACCTTC. The full variable domain, with the rest looked up from reference TRBV30 and TRBJ1-2, is SQTIHQWPATLVQPVGSPLSLECTVEGTSNPNLYWYRQAAGRGLQLLFYSVGIGQISSEVPQNLSASRPQDRQFILSSKKLLLSDSGFYLCAWSVMTGGDGYTFGSGTRLTVV.

V and J are TRBV5-4 and TRBJ2-2, with a tentative D call TRBD2 (6 bases). V shed 0 bases and J shed 4 bases, with 10 bases lying between them. Germline CDR1 SGHNT, CDR2 YYREEE (reference sequence). The CDR3 consists of 15 residues. The CDR3 reads CASSLGGESTGELFF. DNA of the CDR3: TGTGCCAGCAGCTTGGGGGGGGAGTCCACCGGGGAGCTGTTTTTT.

The CDR3: CASSLVSATTDTQYF. CDR3 in DNA: TGTGCCAGCAGCTTGGTATCTGCCACCACAGATACGCAGTATTTT. The rearrangement uses TRBV5-5 and TRBJ2-3, with D hard to call. This CDR3 region has 15 residues. Trimming removed 0 bases at V and 2 bases at J, with 10 bases between. CDR1 and CDR2 from the germline V gene are SGHKS and YYEKEE (reference sequence).

This sequence joins TRBV19 and TRBJ1-6, with a tentative D call TRBD1 (5 bases). In germline, CDR1 is LNHDA, CDR2 SQIVND (reference sequence). The CDR3 runs 15 residues. The germline V and J ends were trimmed by 5 bases and 7 bases, with 15 bases remaining between them. This CDR3 reads CASSFPGQGNSPLHF. The CDR3 DNA sequence: TGTGCCAGTAGTTTCCCAGGGCAAGGCAATTCACCCCTCCACTTT. Looking up the rest from reference TRBV19 and TRBJ1-6 gives the full variable domain: DGGITQSPKYLFRKEGQNVTLSCEQNLNHDAMYWYRQDPGQGLRLIYYSQIVNDFQKGDIAEGYSVSREKKESFPLTVTSAQKNPTAFYLCASSFPGQGNSPLHFGNGTRLTVT.

This clone was counted only a few times. V usage is TRBV7-3 and J usage is TRBJ2-2; TRBD2 is a possible D gene (7 bases). Germline V lookup: CDR1 SGHTA, CDR2 FQGTGA. The CDR3 covers 16 residues. The V gene lost 1 base and the J gene lost 1 base, with 10 bases spanning the gap. In nucleotides, the CDR3 is TGTGCCAGCAGCTTAAACGGGGGGCTGAACACCGGGGAGCTGTTTTTT. Translating gives CASSLNGGLNTGELFF.

This rearrangement joins TRBV6-1 to TRBJ2-1; D not resolved. The germline V gene has CDR1 MNHNS and CDR2 SASEGT. The length of the CDR3 is 15 residues. Trimming left V 1 base short and J 2 bases short, with 9 bases between. CDR3 in amino acids: CASSEGFLPYNEQFF. CDR3 DNA sequence: TGTGCCAGCAGTGAAGGGTTCTTACCCTACAATGAGCAGTTCTTC.

The CDR3: CASSPGTYNTGELFF. The CDR3, as DNA: TGTGCCAGCAGCCCCGGGACATATAACACCGGGGAGCTGTTTTTT. V usage is TRBV5-5 and J usage is TRBJ2-2; D possibly corresponds to TRBD1 (6 bases). V shed 4 bases and J shed 2 bases, with 12 bases lying between them. Per germline, CDR1 SGHKS and CDR2 YYEKEE (reference sequence). The CDR3 has 15 amino acids.

The gene calls are TRBV7-9 and TRBJ2-3; maybe TRBD2 (5 bases). This CDR3 has 14 residues. The V end lost 2 bases, the J end lost 3 bases, and 9 bases lay between the germline ends. The germline CDR1 and CDR2 sequences are SEHNR and FQNEAQ (reference sequence). The CDR3 is CASSLSRRTDTQYF. CDR3 nucleotide sequence: TGTGCCAGCAGCTTATCCAGGAGGACAGATACGCAGTATTTT.

The gene calls are TRBV6-5 and TRBJ2-1; possible D gene TRBD1, 5 bases. Trimming removed 5 bases from V and 7 bases from J, with 18 bases in between. This CDR3 comprises 15 residues. The V gene's germline CDR1 is MNHEY and CDR2 SVGAGI. The CDR3 nucleotides are TGTGCCAGCAGTCCTCAGGGAAACGAAGTGAATGAGCAGTTCTTC. Its protein product is CASSPQGNEVNEQFF.

The chain couples TRBV6-5 to TRBJ2-7; 9 bases fit TRBD1. V lost 0 bases to trimming and J lost 2 bases; unmatched junction nucleotides: 2. CDR3 length: 15 residues. The V gene's germline CDR1 is MNHEY and CDR2 SVGAGI. In DNA, the CDR3 is TGTGCCAGCAGTTACTCGGGACAGGGACCCTACGAGCAGTACTTC. This gives the protein CASSYSGQGPYEQYF.

The chain has TRBV7-8 and TRBJ2-5; D ambiguous. This CDR3 region has 14 residues. V was shortened by 2 bases and J by 1 base, with 8 bases between the two germline ends. The germline gives CDR1 SGHVS, CDR2 FQNEAQ. CDR3 protein: CASSLYWLQETQYF. CDR3 DNA sequence: TGTGCCAGCAGCTTATATTGGCTCCAAGAGACCCAGTACTTC.

This chain links TRBV6-5 with TRBJ2-7; the match to TRBD1 covers 7 bases. Germline loops: CDR1 MNHEY, CDR2 SVGAGI. There are 13 residues in the CDR3. V lost 5 bases to trimming and J lost 2 bases; unmatched junction nucleotides: 3. CDR3 sequence: CASSAQGTYEQYF. In DNA, the CDR3 is TGTGCCAGCAGTGCACAGGGGACCTACGAGCAGTACTTC.